The 11 T cell receptor beta chains below were found in one sample sequenced in a study of lymphopenia after photon versus proton radiotherapy. Using immunoSEQ multiplex PCR, the repertoire was profiled, and TCRdb retains in-frame clones only, with some absent. The sample lists 150,000 to 200,000 clones; less than 90% were seen once. The material was peripheral blood, obtained from a patient treated with photon-based radiotherapy. Receptors originate from a man in his fifties with gastric cancer.

V and J are TRBV28 and TRBJ2-3, with 9 nucleotides matching TRBD2. The germline CDR1 and CDR2 sequences are MDHEN and SYDVKM. The CDR3 runs to 17 residues. V lost 4 bases and J lost 0; bases outside the gene matches: 8. DNA of the CDR3: TGTGCCAGCAGTTGGGCTAGCGGGGCACACAGCACAGATACGCAGTATTTT. Amino acids: CASSWASGAHSTDTQYF.

The CDR3, as DNA: TGCGCCAGCAGCTTGGGGACTAGCGGGAGGAAGACCCAGTACTTC. It codes for CASSLGTSGRKTQYF. J is TRBJ2-5 and V is TRBV5-1, with 14 bases aligning to TRBD2. V gave up 0 bases and J gave up 6 bases; unmatched junction bases: 1. CDR1 and CDR2 (germline): SGHRS, YFSETQ. The CDR3 has 15 amino acids.

This clone was counted a few times. The chain uses TRBV2 and TRBJ1-5; 10 bases fit TRBD1. The V and J ends lost 7 bases and 6 bases, in that order; junction bases with no gene match: 3. The CDR3 is 13 amino acids. The germline V gene has CDR1 SNHLY and CDR2 FYNNEI. CDR3 amino acids: CASTGQGGQPQHF. The DNA for the CDR3 is TGTGCCAGCACTGGACAGGGGGGTCAGCCCCAGCATTTT.

The count of this clone is one. Other DNA sequences in the sample encode the same CDR3. J is TRBJ2-3 and V is TRBV11-3; D remains unclear. Germline V gene lookup returns CDR1 SGHNT and CDR2 YENEEA. This CDR3 spans 13 amino acids. V lost 4 bases, J lost 0 bases, and 5 bases lay in between. The CDR3 sequence is CASSSTSTDTQYF. The CDR3 bases are TGTGCCAGCAGCTCAACTAGCACAGATACGCAGTATTTT.

There are a few counts of this clone. The chain combines TRBV5-1 with TRBJ2-3; the D gene could be TRBD1 or TRBD2 (6 bases each). The germline V gene has CDR1 SGHRS and CDR2 YFSETQ. The V gene lost 4 bases and the J gene lost 4 bases, with 13 bases spanning the gap. The CDR3 spans 14 residues. The CDR3: CASSIEGGPDTQYF. The CDR3 region has the DNA TGCGCCAGCAGCATCGAGGGGGGTCCAGATACGCAGTATTTT.

This clone was detected only once. The gene calls are TRBV4-1 and TRBJ2-1; maybe TRBD2 (7 bases). V was cut by 0 bases and J by 2 bases, with 17 bases left in between. This CDR3 spans 18 amino acids. The germline CDR1 and CDR2 sequences are MGHRA and YSYEKL. The CDR3 DNA is TGCGCCAGCAGCCAAGAAGGAGGAGGGAGGGGGGCCTACAATGAGCAGTTCTTC. It is translated as CASSQEGGGRGAYNEQFF.

The V call is TRBV7-2, the J call TRBJ2-7; D uncertain. The CDR3 covers 13 residues. Trimming removed 1 base from V and 7 bases from J, with 11 bases in between. CDR1 is SGHTA and CDR2 is FQGNSA in the germline V gene. CDR3 DNA: TGTGCCAGCAGCTTAGGTGCACGGTTAGAGCAGTACTTC. Its protein is CASSLGARLEQYF.

This clone was counted a single time. The rearrangement uses TRBV5-1 and TRBJ2-1; 9 bases line up with TRBD2. The CDR3 spans 15 residues. CDR1 and CDR2 (germline): SGHRS, YFSETQ. Trimming cost V 1 base and J 4 bases; bases outside gene matches: 3. CDR3 sequence (DNA): TGCGCCAGCAGCTTGCTAGCGGGGAAATACAATGAGCAGTTCTTC. As protein: CASSLLAGKYNEQFF.

The rearrangement uses TRBV6-9 and TRBJ2-1; no definite D call. The CDR3 is 13 residues long. Germline V gene sequence: CDR1 MNHGY, CDR2 SVAAGI. Trimming cost V 5 bases and J 8 bases, with 13 bases left between them. CDR3 DNA: TGTGCCAGCAGTCGTGAACTTTACTATGAGCAGTTCTTC. This sequence encodes CASSRELYYEQFF.

The chain has TRBV28 and TRBJ2-2, with TRBD1 identical over 10 bases. V was pared by 4 bases and J by 1 base, with 3 bases of the junction left unmatched. The V gene's germline CDR1 is MDHEN and CDR2 SYDVKM. This CDR3 has 16 amino acids. CDR3 sequence: CASSWGQGKNTGELFF. CDR3 in DNA: TGTGCCAGCAGTTGGGGACAGGGGAAGAACACCGGGGAGCTGTTTTTT.

V and J are TRBV7-9 and TRBJ1-4; D call uncertain. The germline V and J ends were trimmed by 2 bases and 5 bases, with 12 bases remaining between them. CDR1 is SEHNR and CDR2 is FQNEAQ in the germline V gene (reference sequence). The CDR3 consists of 15 residues. CDR3 protein: CASSLSVTLNEKLFF. The CDR3 DNA reads as TGTGCCAGCAGCTTATCAGTGACTCTGAATGAAAAACTGTTTTTT.